These 6 T cell receptor beta chains came from one sample sequenced in a study of T cell responses to AZD1222 COVID-19 vaccine. Assay used: immunoSEQ multiplex PCR; TCRdb lists only in-frame clones, some missing. The sample carries under 150,000 clones, 70% to 90% recorded once. This material consisted of peripheral blood, taken on day 0 of AZD1222 vaccination. The receptors shown here come from an adult in good health.

The sample holds one count of this clone. The chain links TRBV27 to TRBJ1-2; no firm D call. The germline gives CDR1 MNHEY, CDR2 SMNVEV (reference sequence). The CDR3 is 14 amino acids. Trimming stripped 5 bases from V and 4 bases from J, with 14 bases between. CDR3 loop: CASSPRAVSYGYTF. In DNA form, the CDR3 reads TGTGCCAGCAGTCCTCGGGCCGTTAGCTATGGCTACACCTTC.

The CDR3 region is CASSDLWDEQFF. In DNA, the CDR3 is TGTGCCAGCAGCGACTTATGGGATGAGCAGTTCTTC. The chain combines TRBV13 with TRBJ2-1, with unresolved D. CDR1 and CDR2 (germline): PRHDT, FYEKMQ (reference sequence). The CDR3 extends over 12 amino acids. V was pared by 5 bases and J by 8 bases, with 10 bases between.

The V and J genes are TRBV25-1 and TRBJ2-7; possible D gene TRBD2, 5 bases. The CDR3 loop spans 15 amino acids. V was pared by 4 bases and J by 4 bases, with 17 bases between. Germline V gene data show CDR1 as MGHDK and CDR2 as SYGVNS. The CDR3 loop reads CASSGGWELRYEQYF. The CDR3, as DNA: TGTGCCAGCAGTGGTGGATGGGAGTTAAGGTACGAGCAGTACTTC.

The J gene is TRBJ2-5, the V gene TRBV7-2, with D possibly called TRBD1 or TRBD2 (5 bases each). The CDR3 loop spans 13 amino acids. Trimming removed 5 bases from V and 9 bases from J, with 16 bases in between. Germline assignment: CDR1 SGHTA and CDR2 FQGNSA. This chain's CDR3 is CASSPGTVVSQYF. The CDR3 region has the DNA TGTGCCAGCAGCCCGGGGACGGTGGTGTCCCAGTACTTC.

CDR3 sequence: CAISESERNQPQHF. CDR3 sequence (DNA): TGTGCCATCAGTGAGTCGGAGAGGAATCAGCCCCAGCATTTT. The genes are TRBV10-3 and TRBJ1-5; no clear D gene. Trimming removed 0 bases from V and 4 bases from J, with 7 bases in between. The germline CDR1 and CDR2 sequences are ENHRY and SYGVKD. CDR3 length: 14 amino acids.

For this clone: Compared with germline, one end of the junction differs, possibly owing to a read error. The chain employs TRBV7-7 and TRBJ2-3; perhaps TRBD2 as D (6 bases). The CDR3 contains 16 residues. CDR1 is SSHAT and CDR2 is FNYEAQ in the germline V gene (reference sequence). The CDR3 spells CASSPLGGSGGDTQYF. In DNA, the CDR3 is TGTGCTAGCAGCCCCCTCGGAGGGAGCGGCGGAGATACGCAGTATTTT.